This TCR beta chain was sequenced during a study of blood T cell repertoires in COVID-19. Whole-study context: Specimens from acute and convalescent COVID-19 originated in the United States, Italy and Spain.

The CDR3 has 15 residues. The V and J ends lost 6 bases and 4 bases, in that order; junction bases with no gene match: 10. Germline values: CDR1 SNHLY, CDR2 FYNNEI. TCRdb's copy holds only in-frame clones and misses some; the assay was immunoSEQ multiplex PCR. The profile shows some 400,000 clones, around 87% of them singletons. The TCR sequence derives from a human donor in a cohort sampled during active COVID-19. This chain uses TRBV2 with TRBJ2-7; TRBD1 aligns across 9 bases. The sample comprised peripheral blood. The CDR3 here is CASRKGDRAGYEQYF. The DNA for the CDR3 is TGTGCCAGCAGAAAGGGGGACAGGGCCGGTTACGAGCAGTACTTC.